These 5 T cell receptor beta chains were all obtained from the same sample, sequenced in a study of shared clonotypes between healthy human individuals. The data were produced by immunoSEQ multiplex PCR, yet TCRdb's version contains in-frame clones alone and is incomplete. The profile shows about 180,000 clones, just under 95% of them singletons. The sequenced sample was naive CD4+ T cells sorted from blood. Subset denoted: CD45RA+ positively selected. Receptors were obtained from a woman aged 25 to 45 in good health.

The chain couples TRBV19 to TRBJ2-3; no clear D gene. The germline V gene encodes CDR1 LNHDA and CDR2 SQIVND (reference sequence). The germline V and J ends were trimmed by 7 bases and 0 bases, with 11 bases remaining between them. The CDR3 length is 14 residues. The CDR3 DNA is TGTGCCAGTAATCGCGGCCCTAGCACAGATACGCAGTATTTT. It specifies CASNRGPSTDTQYF.

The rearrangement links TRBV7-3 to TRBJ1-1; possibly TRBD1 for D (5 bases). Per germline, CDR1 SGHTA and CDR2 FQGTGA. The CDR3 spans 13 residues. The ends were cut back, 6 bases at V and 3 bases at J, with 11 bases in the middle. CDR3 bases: TGTGCCAGCAGTCCCGGGGGAGACACTGAAGCTTTCTTT. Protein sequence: CASSPGGDTEAFF.

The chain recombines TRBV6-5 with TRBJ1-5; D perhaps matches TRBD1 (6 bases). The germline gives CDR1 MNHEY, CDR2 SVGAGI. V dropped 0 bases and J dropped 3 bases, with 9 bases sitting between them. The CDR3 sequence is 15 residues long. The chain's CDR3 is CASSYSGQSNQPQHF. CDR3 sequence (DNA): TGTGCCAGCAGTTACTCAGGACAGTCCAATCAGCCCCAGCATTTT.

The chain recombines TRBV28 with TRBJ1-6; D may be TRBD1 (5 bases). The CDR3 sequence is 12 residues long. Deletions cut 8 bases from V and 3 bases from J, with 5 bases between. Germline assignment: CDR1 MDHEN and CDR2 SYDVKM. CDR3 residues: CASGGYNSPLHF. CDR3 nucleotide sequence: TGTGCCAGCGGGGGCTATAATTCACCCCTCCACTTT.

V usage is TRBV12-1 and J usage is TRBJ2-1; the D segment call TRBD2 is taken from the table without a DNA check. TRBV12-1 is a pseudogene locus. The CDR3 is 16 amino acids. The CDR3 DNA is TGTGCCAGCAGCCTCTGTGGGCGGGACCTGCGCAATGAGCAGTTCTTC. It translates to CASSLCGRDLRNEQFF.